The 27 T cell receptor beta chains below come from one sample, sequenced in a study of cytomegalovirus exposure and HLA in healthy donors. Both 60 Vbeta primers and 13 Jbeta primers went into the PCR. Sequenced by immunoSEQ multiplex PCR; TCRdb stores in-frame clones only, minus some. The repertoire includes more than 95,000 clones, roughly 82% of them detected once, and roughly 13% sits in the top ten. The sequencing sample was made of PBMCs. The receptors shown here come from a woman aged 55-70 years in good health and CMV-seropositive.

The chain combines TRBV11-3 with TRBJ2-5, with D possibly TRBD2 on 6 matching bases. The J call may be mistaken, given a closer DNA end match to TRBJ2-7. CDR3 length: 14 residues. The germline V gene encodes CDR1 SGHNT and CDR2 YENEEA. This chain's CDR3 is CASSLDGGRNEQYF. The CDR3 nucleotides read TGTGCCAGCAGCTTAGACGGGGGAAGGAACGAGCAGTACTTC.

This chain joins TRBV5-8 and TRBJ1-2; tentative D call: TRBD1 (6 bases). This CDR3 is 14 amino acids long. The V and J ends lost 5 bases and 8 bases respectively, with 19 bases between them. CDR1 is SGHTS, CDR2 YDEGEE, per germline. The DNA of the CDR3 is TGTGCCAGCAGAGGGAAGGGGGAGTCAGAAGGCTACACCTTC. Amino acids: CASRGKGESEGYTF.

The chain couples TRBV5-1 to TRBJ2-3; tentative D call: TRBD2 (6 bases). Looked up from germline, CDR1 is SGHRS and CDR2 is YFSETQ. The CDR3 spans 16 residues. The germline V and J ends were trimmed by 2 bases and 3 bases, with 16 bases remaining between them. In nucleotides, the CDR3 is TGCGCCAGCAGCTTAGGGCGGGGCAAGTTAACAGATACGCAGTATTTT. The encoded protein is CASSLGRGKLTDTQYF.

The J gene is TRBJ2-5, the V gene TRBV9; weak D call: TRBD1 (6 bases). Germline loops: CDR1 SGDLS, CDR2 YYNGEE. There are 14 residues in the CDR3. Trimming removed 5 bases at V and 2 bases at J, with 13 bases between. This CDR3 reads CASSSVGAQETQYF. In DNA, the CDR3 is TGTGCCAGCAGTAGTGTGGGGGCACAAGAGACCCAGTACTTC.

This sequence joins TRBV10-3 and TRBJ1-6; 7 positions match TRBD1. The CDR3 consists of 16 residues. With V trimmed by 3 bases and J by 9 bases, 11 bases remained unmatched. Looked up from germline, CDR1 is ENHRY and CDR2 is SYGVKD. This chain's CDR3 is CAISDHGRQGGSPLHF. In nucleotides, the CDR3 is TGTGCCATCAGTGATCATGGGCGACAGGGAGGTTCACCCCTCCACTTT.

The J gene is TRBJ2-7, the V gene TRBV5-1; D is uncertain. Trimming took off 2 bases at V and 2 bases at J, with 14 bases between the two ends. This CDR3 comprises 15 residues. Looked up from germline, CDR1 is SGHRS and CDR2 is YFSETQ. CDR3 in amino acids: CASSLQLTQTYEQYF. For the CDR3, the DNA is TGCGCCAGCAGCTTACAACTGACACAGACCTACGAGCAGTACTTC.

CDR3 region: CASSVRTGGTEAFF. Written as DNA, the CDR3 is TGTGCCAGCAGCGTTCGTACAGGGGGCACTGAAGCTTTCTTT. J is TRBJ1-1 and V is TRBV7-8; 8 bases agree with TRBD1. Per germline, CDR1 SGHVS and CDR2 FQNEAQ. J lost 4 bases, V lost 5 bases, and 6 bases had no gene match. This CDR3 is 14 amino acids long.

This chain links TRBV28 with TRBJ1-2; D is perhaps TRBD1 (5 bases). The germline V gene has CDR1 MDHEN and CDR2 SYDVKM. This CDR3 region has 14 residues. V lost 6 bases to trimming and J lost 0 bases, with 11 bases between them. The CDR3 protein is CASSGGNPNYGYTF. CDR3 bases: TGTGCCAGCAGCGGGGGGAACCCTAACTATGGCTACACCTTC.

This clone was detected once. The chain recombines TRBV7-2 with TRBJ1-1; D perhaps matches TRBD1 (5 bases). CDR1 SGHTA and CDR2 FQGNSA come from the germline V gene. The CDR3 sequence is 15 residues long. V was pared by 5 bases and J by 7 bases, with 20 bases between. The CDR3: CASSVGGGEQDEAFF. CDR3 coding DNA: TGTGCCAGCAGCGTCGGGGGGGGAGAACAAGATGAAGCTTTCTTT.

This rearrangement joins TRBV6-5 to TRBJ1-2, with 7 bases fitting TRBD1. Germline CDR1 reads MNHEY; CDR2 reads SVGAGI. The CDR3 length is 14 residues. V shed 6 bases and J 8 bases; nucleotides not matched to a gene: 12. CDR3 coding DNA: TGTGCCAGCAGACCCCCGTGGAGGGGGCAAGGCTACACCTTC. As protein: CASRPPWRGQGYTF.

This chain uses TRBV5-1 with TRBJ1-1, with D possibly being TRBD1 (5 bases). Germline CDR1 SGHRS, CDR2 YFSETQ. V was clipped by 0 bases and J by 0 bases, with 12 bases between them. This CDR3 region has 16 residues. The CDR3 here is CASSLVPGYMNTEAFF. The CDR3 coding sequence is TGCGCCAGCAGCTTGGTCCCAGGGTACATGAACACTGAAGCTTTCTTT. Variable domain in full (rest from reference TRBV5-1 and TRBJ1-1): KAGVTQTPRYLIKTRGQQVTLSCSPISGHRSVSWYQQTPGQGLQFLFEYFSETQRNKGNFPGRFSGRQFSNSRSEMNVSTLELGDSALYLCASSLVPGYMNTEAFFGQGTRLTVV.

This clone has more than one count but fewer than ten. V usage is TRBV25-1 and J usage is TRBJ2-3, with D perhaps matching TRBD1 (6 bases). Germline loops: CDR1 MGHDK, CDR2 SYGVNS. Trimming cost V 5 bases and J 0 bases, with 12 bases left between them. This CDR3 is 15 amino acids long. CDR3: CASSRGGTSTDTQYF. The DNA of the CDR3 is TGTGCCAGCAGTCGAGGGGGTACTAGCACAGATACGCAGTATTTT.

The CDR3 DNA reads as TGCGCCAGCAGCCAAGGGACCGGACAGGAGGGGTACAATGAGCAGTTCTTC. Translated: CASSQGTGQEGYNEQFF. The rearrangement uses TRBV4-3 and TRBJ2-1; D perhaps matches TRBD1 (7 bases). This CDR3 has 17 amino acids. V lost 1 base and J lost 4, with 17 bases in between. Germline V gives CDR1 LGHNA, CDR2 YSLEER.

The genes are TRBV2 and TRBJ1-1, with D possibly TRBD1 on 6 matching bases. This CDR3 is 14 amino acids long. With 4 bases removed from V and 2 bases from J, the gap between germline ends came to 11 bases. Germline V CDR1 and CDR2: SNHLY, FYNNEI. CDR3 region: CASSGLQGNTEAFF. CDR3 sequence (DNA): TGTGCCAGCAGTGGCCTACAGGGAAACACTGAAGCTTTCTTT.

The chain joins TRBV5-1 to TRBJ2-7; 8 bases align to TRBD1. The junction had 6 bases not matched to a gene; V was cut back by 4 bases and J by 3 bases. From germline, CDR1 is SGHRS and CDR2 YFSETQ. This CDR3 comprises 14 residues. The CDR3 nucleotides are TGCGCCAGCAGCCCTAGGGACAGGTACTACGAGCAGTACTTC. Amino acid sequence: CASSPRDRYYEQYF. Complete variable domain (other parts from reference TRBV5-1 and TRBJ2-7): KAGVTQTPRYLIKTRGQQVTLSCSPISGHRSVSWYQQTPGQGLQFLFEYFSETQRNKGNFPGRFSGRQFSNSRSEMNVSTLELGDSALYLCASSPRDRYYEQYFGPGTRLTVT.

This chain uses TRBV15 with TRBJ2-7; tentative D call: TRBD1 (6 bases). Germline loops: CDR1 LNHNV, CDR2 YYDKDF (reference sequence). With 3 bases removed from V and 1 base from J, the gap between germline ends came to 16 bases. This CDR3 contains 16 residues. The CDR3 here is CATSSATGWSSYEQYF. The CDR3 nucleotides read TGTGCCACCAGCAGTGCCACAGGGTGGTCGTCCTACGAGCAGTACTTC.

The CDR3: CASSIVQGSNTEAFF. The CDR3 DNA sequence: TGTGCCAGTAGTATAGTTCAGGGATCGAACACTGAAGCTTTCTTT. The gene calls are TRBV19 and TRBJ1-1; TRBD1 might be the D (5 bases). This CDR3 region has 15 residues. The germline V gene has CDR1 LNHDA and CDR2 SQIVND (reference sequence). V was cut by 1 base and J by 1 base, with 10 bases left in between.

CDR3 protein: CASSQVEGYGYTF. The CDR3 nucleotides are TGTGCCAGCAGCCAAGTCGAGGGTTATGGCTACACCTTC. This chain uses TRBV14 with TRBJ1-2; D is uncertain. The germline V gene encodes CDR1 SGHDN and CDR2 FVKESK. Trimming shortened V by 1 base and J by 5 bases, and 8 bases separated the two germline ends. This CDR3 contains 13 residues.

The rearrangement uses TRBV5-5 and TRBJ1-1, with D possibly TRBD1 on 6 matching bases. V lost 4 bases and J 2 bases, leaving 15 bases between the germline ends. Germline assignment: CDR1 SGHKS and CDR2 YYEKEE (reference sequence). There are 15 residues in the CDR3. The CDR3 DNA is TGTGCCAGCAGCCTCGTCACAGGGATCAACACTGAAGCTTTCTTT. It codes for CASSLVTGINTEAFF.

V is TRBV7-3 and J is TRBJ1-2; 9 bases are shared with TRBD1. V gave up 5 bases and J gave up 4 bases; unmatched junction bases: 11. The CDR3 is 16 amino acids. Looked up from germline, CDR1 is SGHTA and CDR2 is FQGTGA. CDR3 coding DNA: TGTGCCAGCAGCCCCACCGGGACAGGGTCGAGCTATGGCTACACCTTC. This encodes CASSPTGTGSSYGYTF.

The chain employs TRBV7-6 and TRBJ1-2; weak D call: TRBD1 (5 bases). The CDR3 is 13 amino acids. Trimming left V 3 bases short and J 8 bases short, with 13 bases between. Germline V gene lookup returns CDR1 SGHVS and CDR2 FNYEAQ. The CDR3 coding sequence is TGTGCCAGCAGCTTCGCGTCGGGGGGAGGCTACACCTTC. As protein: CASSFASGGGYTF.

This clone was detected once. CDR3 coding DNA: TGTGCCAGCAGGAAAAACAGGGAACTCTCCTACGAGCAGTACTTC. This encodes CASRKNRELSYEQYF. This rearrangement joins TRBV6-6 to TRBJ2-7; D perhaps matches TRBD1 (6 bases). The ends were cut back, 6 bases at V and 0 bases at J, with 15 bases in the middle. The CDR3 sequence is 15 residues long. Germline CDR1 MNHNY, CDR2 SVGAGI (reference sequence).

The chain has TRBV21-1 and TRBJ2-3; the D call in the table, TRBD1, was not verified against the DNA. TRBV21-1 constitutes a pseudogene. The CDR3 totals 14 residues. CDR3 in amino acids: CASSGQGGTDTQYF. Written as DNA, the CDR3 is TGTGCCAGCAGCGGACAGGGAGGAACAGATACGCAGTATTTT.

This clone was seen only a few times. Germline and junction disagree at one end, which may indicate a read error. The J gene is TRBJ2-6, the V gene TRBV6-1, with D maybe TRBD1 (6 bases). The V gene's germline CDR1 is MNHNS and CDR2 SASEGT. The CDR3 contains 20 residues. This chain's CDR3 is CASSQGYVGRGRSGANGLTF. The CDR3 DNA reads TGTGCCAGCAGTCAAGGGTACGTGGGCAGGGGTCGCTCTGGGGCCAACGGCCTGACTTTC.

A few counts support this clone. The chain couples TRBV5-4 to TRBJ2-7; 11 nucleotides line up with TRBD1. Trimming at V came to 4 bases and at J to 4 bases, leaving 10 bases not matched to a gene. The CDR3 loop spans 16 amino acids. Germline CDR1 and CDR2: SGHNT and YYREEE (reference sequence). This CDR3 is CASSPGGTGGPYEQYF. The CDR3 nucleotides read TGTGCCAGCAGCCCTGGTGGGACAGGGGGGCCTTACGAGCAGTACTTC. The full variable domain, rest sourced from reference TRBV5-4 and TRBJ2-7, is ETGVTQSPTHLIKTRGQQVTLRCSSQSGHNTVSWYQQALGQGPQFIFQYYREEENGRGNFPPRFSGLQFPNYSSELNVNALELDDSALYLCASSPGGTGGPYEQYFGPGTRLTVT.

V usage is TRBV15 and J usage is TRBJ2-3; D is undetermined. V lost 1 base, J lost 3 bases, and 11 bases lay in between. Germline V gives CDR1 LNHNV, CDR2 YYDKDF (reference sequence). The CDR3 contains 15 residues. CDR3 sequence: CATSRVVAMTDTQYF. DNA of the CDR3: TGTGCCACCAGCAGAGTAGTAGCCATGACAGATACGCAGTATTTT. Complete variable domain (other parts from reference TRBV15 and TRBJ2-3): DAMVIQNPRYQVTQFGKPVTLSCSQTLNHNVMYWYQQKSSQAPKLLFHYYDKDFNNEADTPDNFQSRRPNTSFCFLDIRSPGLGDTAMYLCATSRVVAMTDTQYFGPGTRLTVL.

This clone appeared once. The chain carries TRBV30 and TRBJ1-6; D possibly corresponds to TRBD1 (5 bases). The germline gives CDR1 GTSNPN, CDR2 SVGIG (reference sequence). V shed 0 bases and J shed 7 bases, with 22 bases lying between them. This CDR3 region has 18 residues. CDR3 in amino acids: CAWSVISWKGQGNSPLHF. For the CDR3, the DNA is TGTGCCTGGAGTGTAATCTCGTGGAAAGGGCAGGGAAATTCACCCCTCCACTTT.